Listed here are 10 T cell receptor beta chains from one sample, sequenced in a study of cytomegalovirus exposure and HLA in healthy donors. Vbeta (60) and Jbeta (13) primers were used in the PCR. The method was immunoSEQ multiplex PCR; TCRdb's version includes in-frame clones alone and lacks a portion of them. This sample has about 120,000 clones, with 80% found just once. The sample comprised PBMCs. These receptors all come from a man aged 25 to 40 in good health and CMV-seropositive.

This chain connects TRBV5-1 to TRBJ2-5, with 11 bases aligning to TRBD2. CDR1 and CDR2 (germline): SGHRS, YFSETQ. The ends lost 4 bases at V and 4 bases at J; junction bases unmatched: 12. CDR3 length equals 17 residues. CDR3 loop: CASSLDIAGGLAETQYF. The CDR3 coding sequence is TGCGCCAGCAGCCTTGATATAGCGGGGGGGCTGGCAGAGACCCAGTACTTC.

This clone was detected a few times. The chain carries TRBV5-1 and TRBJ2-7; a possible D gene is TRBD2 (7 bases). V was clipped by 0 bases and J by 3 bases, with 10 bases between them. The CDR3 is made up of 14 amino acids. The germline gives CDR1 SGHRS, CDR2 YFSETQ. The CDR3 DNA follows: TGCGCCAGCAGCTTGGGAGGGGGGGGCTACGAGCAGTACTTC. Translating it yields CASSLGGGGYEQYF.

The chain combines TRBV7-2 with TRBJ2-7; 8 positions agree with TRBD1. Germline V gene data show CDR1 as SGHTA and CDR2 as FQGNSA. CDR3 length: 14 amino acids. The junction had 3 bases not matched to a gene; V was cut back by 0 bases and J by 5 bases. The CDR3 region has the DNA TGTGCCAGCAGCTTAGCGCCGGGACAGGACGAGCAGTACTTC. Its protein product is CASSLAPGQDEQYF.

The chain employs TRBV4-1 and TRBJ1-5; 8 bases line up with TRBD1. Trimming took 4 bases from V and 0 from J; bases not matched to a gene: 8. CDR1 and CDR2 (germline): MGHRA, YSYEKL. The CDR3 runs 17 residues. CDR3 protein: CASSPGQGGDSNQPQHF. The CDR3 DNA reads TGCGCCAGCAGCCCAGGACAGGGTGGGGATAGCAATCAGCCCCAGCATTTT.

The chain has TRBV4-2 and TRBJ1-6; unclear D gene. The V gene's germline CDR1 is LGHNA and CDR2 YNFKEQ. Trimming stripped 3 bases from V and 8 bases from J, with 17 bases between. CDR3 length: 16 residues. Written as DNA, the CDR3 is TGTGCCAGCAGCCAGGAGGACGGTCCTTCCGATTCACCCCTCCACTTT. Translated, it gives CASSQEDGPSDSPLHF.

CDR3 bases: TGCAGCGTTGGACAGGAGAGCTCCTACGAGCAGTACTTC. Protein product: CSVGQESSYEQYF. The rearrangement links TRBV29-1 to TRBJ2-7, with D possibly TRBD1 on 6 matching bases. Trimming cost V 4 bases and J 0 bases, with 10 bases left between them. The V gene's germline CDR1 is SQVTM and CDR2 ANQGSEA. The CDR3 consists of 13 residues.

The chain is built from TRBV2 and TRBJ1-5, with 8 bases fitting TRBD1. Germline CDR1 reads SNHLY; CDR2 reads FYNNEI. This CDR3 region has 13 residues. Trimming removed 10 bases from V and 4 bases from J; junction bases left unmatched: 6. CDR3 region: CAIMTGVNQPQHF. In DNA, the CDR3 is TGTGCCATCATGACAGGGGTAAATCAGCCCCAGCATTTT.

This chain connects TRBV6-1 to TRBJ1-2; D uncertain. The CDR3 length is 13 residues. The germline gives CDR1 MNHNS, CDR2 SASEGT. Trimming stripped 2 bases from V and 8 bases from J, with 12 bases between. The CDR3 DNA follows: TGTGCCAGCAGTGAACATACTACTCGGGGCTACACCTTC. As protein: CASSEHTTRGYTF.

The V and J genes are TRBV7-9 and TRBJ1-4; weak D call: TRBD1 (5 bases). Germline V gives CDR1 SEHNR, CDR2 FQNEAQ (reference sequence). The CDR3 runs to 14 residues. Trimming removed 5 bases from V and 5 bases from J, with 12 bases in between. DNA of the CDR3: TGTGCCAGCAGCCTCGGGACTGAGAATGAAAAACTGTTTTTT. Translated: CASSLGTENEKLFF. The variable domain in full, completed from reference TRBV7-9 and TRBJ1-4, reads DTGVSQNPRHKITKRGQNVTFRCDPISEHNRLYWYRQTLGQGPEFLTYFQNEAQLEKSRLLSDRFSAERPKGSFSTLEIQRTEQGDSAMYLCASSLGTENEKLFFGSGTQLSVL.

This chain connects TRBV12-5 to TRBJ1-3, with a possible D match to TRBD1 (6 bases). The CDR3 runs 16 residues. CDR1 is LGHNT and CDR2 is FRNRAP in the germline V gene. Trimming left V 0 bases short and J 6 bases short, with 15 bases between. The CDR3 nucleotides are TGTGCTAGTGGTTTGGTAGTTGTAGGGGGAGTAAACACCATATATTTT. Protein sequence: CASGLVVVGGVNTIYF.